The sample holds many counts of the clone carrying this TCR beta chain. Its antigen is still unknown. TCRdb used MiXCR to reprocess the 5' RACE reads, holding one entry per CDR3 protein. The table includes around 250,000 distinct CDR3 sequences, 16% detected once. The data originate from a study of T-cell memory formation after mild COVID-19. Background on the study: In these data, TCR clusters were largely donor specific. Findings of the study overall: Clones contracting over day 15 to 85 were CD4/CD8 balanced, with later expanders leaning CD4+.

Germline-derived CDR1 and CDR2 are SGHTA and FQGNSA. J gave up 9 bases and V 5 bases, and 7 bases lay outside the gene matches. The CDR3 is 14 residues long. The receptor's source is a man younger than 30 who had mild COVID-19 (a few samples of this study predate the infection). Cell type and time point are not known. Sequencing was carried out using PBMCs or a T cell subset sorted from them (not recorded which). The chain uses TRBV7-2 and TRBJ2-1; 10 bases line up with TRBD1. The CDR3 region is CASSAKGQGFEQFF. CDR3 nucleotides: TGTGCCAGCAGCGCAAAGGGACAGGGGTTTGAGCAGTTCTTC. Full variable domain (rest looked up from reference TRBV7-2 and TRBJ2-1): GAGVSQSPSNKVTEKGKDVELRCDPISGHTALYWYRQSLGQGLEFLIYFQGNSAPDKSGLPSDRFSAERTGGSVSTLTIQRTQQEDSAVYLCASSAKGQGFEQFFGPGTRLTVL.